This TCR beta chain was identified during a study of T cells in Graves' hyperthyroidism and ophthalmopathy. This clonotype came up many times. Exclusion criteria comprised uncontrolled infection, other autoimmune disease, pregnancy or lactation. RNA transcripts were the template for amplifying TCR beta CDR3 regions. When the TCR CDR3 underwent first-round RT-PCR, the HTBI primer set was used. TCRdb processed the multiplex PCR reads anew with MiXCR; each CDR3 protein has one entry. The sample carries 550,000 to 800,000 distinct CDR3 sequences, 15% to 20% recorded once. Germline lookup yields CDR1 SNHLY and CDR2 FYNNEI. This CDR3 is 14 amino acids long. Trimming pared 3 bases from V and 8 bases from J, leaving 15 bases between.

The sample was blood. V and J are TRBV2 and TRBJ2-3; no clear D gene. The source is a man aged 45-65 years with Graves' hyperthyroidism. The CDR3 spells CASSDFDRGITQYF. The CDR3 coding sequence is TGTGCCAGCAGTGATTTTGACCGAGGCATTACGCAGTATTTT.